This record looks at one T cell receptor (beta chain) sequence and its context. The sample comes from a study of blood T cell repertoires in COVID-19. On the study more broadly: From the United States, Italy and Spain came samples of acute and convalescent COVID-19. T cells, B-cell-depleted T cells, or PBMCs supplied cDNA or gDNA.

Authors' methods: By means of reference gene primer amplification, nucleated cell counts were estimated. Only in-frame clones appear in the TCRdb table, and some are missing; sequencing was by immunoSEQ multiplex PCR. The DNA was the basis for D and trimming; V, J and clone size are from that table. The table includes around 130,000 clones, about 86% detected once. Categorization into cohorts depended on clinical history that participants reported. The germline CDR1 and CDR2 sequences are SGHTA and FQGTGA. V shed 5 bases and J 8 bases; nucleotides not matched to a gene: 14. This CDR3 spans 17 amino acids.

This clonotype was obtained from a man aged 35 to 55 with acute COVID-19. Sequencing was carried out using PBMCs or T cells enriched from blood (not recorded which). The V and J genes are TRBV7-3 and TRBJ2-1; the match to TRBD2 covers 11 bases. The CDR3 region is CASSPLEVAGGPDEQFF. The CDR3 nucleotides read TGTGCCAGCAGCCCCCTCGAAGTAGCGGGGGGGCCAGATGAGCAGTTCTTC.